This T cell receptor (beta chain) is from a study of yellow fever vaccine responses in identical twins (dated by TCRdb to the late 2010s). With respect to the entire study: In the study, vaccine-responding T cell clones were precisely tracked in identical twins.

Counted from cysteine to phenylalanine, this CDR3 has 12 amino acids. The sequence is cut down to CDR3 DNA, 36 bases in frame from base 1. From the germline V gene (reference sequence), CDR1 is SGHAT and CDR2 is FQDESV. Cut back by 6 bases and 5 bases, the V and J ends lie 8 bases apart. This clonotype was observed a few times. No antigen is known for it. Nothing much larger sits one base from this clone, and base qualities are not available. The full study reports these points: According to the authors, in identical twins the way T cells responded to vaccination appeared partly convergent and partly personalized.

The method behind the library was RT-PCR. Sequencing instrument: Illumina HiSeq 2500. The public sequencing data were trimmed at Q25 with fastp and processed into clonotypes with MiXCR by TCRdb, which kept only in-frame beta chains. Every CDR3 protein is listed once, alongside the most common genes and DNA of its rows. The sample table contains roughly 4,200 distinct CDR3 sequences; only one count was recorded for over 75% of them. In total, the top ten clones hold 2.9% of the sample. Specimen: T cells from blood (PBMCs), unsorted or a sorted subset (not recorded which), collected before or after yellow fever vaccination (not recorded which). The TCR was taken from a woman aged 18-30 years who received the yellow fever vaccine. Donor details come from another sample of the same person, matched by shared clones. The chain uses TRBV11-1 and TRBJ2-1, with TRBD1 as a weak D call on 6 bases. The CDR3 has the sequence CASRAGDNEQFF. The base sequence is TGTGCCAGCAGAGCAGGGGACAATGAGCAGTTCTTC.